The 30 T cell receptor beta chains below all came from one sample that was sequenced in a study of T cells in Graves' hyperthyroidism and ophthalmopathy (dated by TCRdb to the late 2010s). The library relied on multiplex PCR. Sequencing used an Illumina HiSeq 2000. The TCR beta CDR3 regions were amplified from RNA transcripts. The TCR CDR3 was subjected to a first round of RT-PCR using the HTBI primer set and the Qiagen OneStep RT-PCR kit. TCRdb reprocessing: public reads trimmed at Q25 with fastp, clones called with MiXCR, in-frame beta chains kept. CDR3 protein duplicates are merged, each entry listing the most common genes and DNA. For this sample the table gives 600,000 to 700,000 distinct CDR3 sequences, of which just under 45% were detected only once. Less than 8.5% of the sample comes from the top ten. Sequenced: peripheral blood or thyroid tissue (not recorded which). These receptors were taken from an adult man with Graves' disease, either hyperthyroidism or ophthalmopathy (not recorded which).

V gene TRBV5-4 combines with J gene TRBJ2-2; no clear D. The V and J ends lost 1 base and 6 bases respectively, with 13 bases between them. The CDR3 is 15 amino acids. CDR1 is SGHNT, CDR2 YYREEE, per germline (reference sequence). CDR3 amino acids: CASSLQPYSAGELFF. Here the CDR3 DNA reads TGTGCCAGCAGCTTGCAACCTTATTCTGCCGGGGAGCTGTTTTTT.

This clonotype was seen repeatedly, ten times or more. The chain combines TRBV2 with TRBJ1-4, with a tentative D call TRBD1 (5 bases). The CDR3 runs 14 residues. V gave up 4 bases and J gave up 6 bases, with 12 bases separating them. Germline-derived CDR1 and CDR2 are SNHLY and FYNNEI. CDR3 region: CASSAGWNYEKLFF. The CDR3 DNA reads as TGTGCCAGCAGTGCAGGGTGGAATTATGAAAAACTGTTTTTT.

The J gene is TRBJ1-6, the V gene TRBV25-1, with TRBD1 matching over 7 bases. Germline CDR1 and CDR2: MGHDK and SYGVNS. The CDR3 is 14 residues long. V trimming: 7 bases; J trimming: 5 bases; junction bases outside the gene matches: 5. The DNA for the CDR3 is TGTGCCAGCAACCCCGGGACAGATAATTCACCCCTCCACTTT. Its protein product is CASNPGTDNSPLHF.

This clonotype was counted a single time. One end of the junction does not line up with germline, which may come from a read error. Here the CDR3 DNA reads TGCGCCAGCAGCCCCCGGGACCTCCGGAGCTCCTATAATTCACCCCTCCACTTT. Translated: CASSPRDLRSSYNSPLHF. The V and J genes are TRBV7-8 and TRBJ1-6; weak D call: TRBD1 (5 bases). The CDR3 runs to 18 residues. Germline values: CDR1 SGHVS, CDR2 FQNEAQ.

Of note for this clonotype: One end of the junction does not line up with germline, which may come from a read error. The chain has TRBV7-4 and TRBJ2-7, with D possibly TRBD1 on 5 matching bases. Germline V lookup: CDR1 SGHVT, CDR2 SQSDAQ. The CDR3 covers 16 residues. CDR3 sequence reads: CASSLGTPRAPHEQHF. CDR3 bases: TGTGCCAGCAGTTTAGGAACCCCCAGGGCCCCCCACGAACAGCACTTC.

Details on this clonotype: A much larger clone lies a single base off, so this may be a read error. The chain joins TRBV7-3 to TRBJ2-7, with 9 bases identical to TRBD1. This CDR3 region has 14 residues. The germline V gene has CDR1 SGHTA and CDR2 FQGTGA. The J segment lost 5 bases and the V segment lost 3 bases, leaving 5 bases of the junction unmatched. As DNA, the CDR3 is TGTGCCAGCAGCTTCCGGGACAGGGCCCACGAGCAGTACTTC. This gives the protein CASSFRDRAHEQYF.

This clonotype was detected only a few times. This rearrangement joins TRBV7-9 to TRBJ1-2, with a tentative D call TRBD1 (5 bases). With 1 base removed from V and 5 bases from J, the gap between germline ends came to 14 bases. Germline CDR1 reads SEHNR; CDR2 reads FQNEAQ (reference sequence). This CDR3 is built from 15 residues. As DNA, the CDR3 is TGTGCCAGCAGCTTAGTAGGCCTGGGACGGTATGGCTACACCTTC. Translating it yields CASSLVGLGRYGYTF.

V is TRBV7-2 and J is TRBJ1-1; perhaps TRBD1 as D (6 bases). V was shortened by 1 base and J by 3 bases, with 15 bases between the two germline ends. Germline-derived CDR1 and CDR2 are SGHTA and FQGNSA. The CDR3 covers 16 residues. In nucleotides, the CDR3 is TGTGCCAGCAGCTTAGGGGCACAGGGTAGGGACACTGAAGCTTTCTTT. It codes for CASSLGAQGRDTEAFF.

About this clonotype itself: Since no conserved phenylalanine or tryptophan closes the CDR3, a read error is the likely cause. No DNA is shown, since the ends of the CDR3 on it are uncertain; the CDR3 is the one TCRdb lists. The chain recombines TRBV10-3 with TRBJ2-7; TRBD2 is taken as the D call from the table, unchecked against the DNA. Germline assignment: CDR1 ENHRY and CDR2 SYGVKD. From its first to its last residue, the CDR3 has 8 amino acids. CDR3 loop: CAISIQAL.

This clonotype was seen ten or more times. The chain joins TRBV7-2 to TRBJ1-3; possibly TRBD1 for D (6 bases). The V end lost 2 bases, the J end lost 2 bases, and 7 bases lay between the germline ends. Germline assignment: CDR1 SGHTA and CDR2 FQGNSA. This CDR3 is built from 14 residues. The CDR3 region is CASSLRTAGNTIYF. CDR3 DNA sequence: TGTGCCAGCAGCTTAAGGACAGCTGGAAACACCATATATTTT.

This clonotype has more than one count but fewer than ten. This sequence joins TRBV9 and TRBJ2-5; the D gene could be TRBD1 or TRBD2 (6 bases each). CDR3 length: 15 amino acids. Trimming took 0 bases from V and 2 from J, leaving 11 bases between them. In germline, CDR1 is SGDLS, CDR2 YYNGEE. CDR3 coding DNA: TGTGCCAGCAGCGTAGCGGGGGCACCACAAGAGACCCAGTACTTC. As protein: CASSVAGAPQETQYF.

Many counts were recorded for this clonotype. V gene TRBV20-1 combines with J gene TRBJ1-4; D is undetermined. The germline V gene has CDR1 DFQATT and CDR2 SNEGSKA (reference sequence). With 5 bases removed from V and 4 bases from J, the gap between germline ends came to 11 bases. The CDR3 spans 13 residues. CDR3: CSAGLGINEKLFF. The CDR3, as DNA: TGCAGTGCTGGGCTGGGGATTAATGAAAAACTGTTTTTT.

The chain combines TRBV20-1 with TRBJ2-7, with 11 bases identical to TRBD1. V shed 4 bases, J shed 5 bases, and the junction held 7 bases outside the gene matches. The germline gives CDR1 DFQATT, CDR2 SNEGSKA (reference sequence). The CDR3 extends over 14 amino acids. CDR3 residues: CSATDGTGGDEQYF. For the CDR3, the DNA is TGCAGTGCTACGGACGGGACAGGGGGTGACGAGCAGTACTTC.

The V and J genes are TRBV2 and TRBJ1-1; 9 bases line up with TRBD1. CDR1 and CDR2 from the germline V gene are SNHLY and FYNNEI. CDR3 length: 14 residues. V shed 6 bases and J 5 bases; nucleotides not matched to a gene: 7. The CDR3 coding sequence is TGTGCCAGCAGAAAAGGACAGGGGCGTACTGAAGCTTTCTTT. Encoded protein: CASRKGQGRTEAFF.

Notes on this clonotype: A read error is possible here, since a much larger clone lies one base away. The chain recombines TRBV2 with TRBJ2-5; a weak D match, TRBD2 (5 bases). CDR3 length equals 14 residues. Trimming cost V 5 bases and J 2 bases, with 12 bases left between them. Germline CDR1 and CDR2: SNHLY and FYNNEI. CDR3 sequence (DNA): TGTGCCAGCAGTCCCGGACGGGGACAAGAGACCCAGTACTTC. Translating it yields CASSPGRGQETQYF.

This clonotype was detected many times. The genes are TRBV7-2 and TRBJ1-1; D ambiguous. Germline lookup yields CDR1 SGHTA and CDR2 FQGNSA. The V end lost 1 base, the J end lost 5 bases, and 8 bases lay between the germline ends. There are 13 residues in the CDR3. Written as DNA, the CDR3 is TGTGCCAGCAGCTTAGTCGGAGCGACTGAAGCTTTCTTT. As protein: CASSLVGATEAFF.

This chain joins TRBV20-1 and TRBJ1-5, with 10 bases lining up with TRBD1. The CDR3 is 14 amino acids. V dropped 5 bases and J dropped 2; count of bases not matched to a gene: 3. Germline assignment: CDR1 DFQATT and CDR2 SNEGSKA (reference sequence). CDR3 sequence (DNA): TGCAGTGCTGCGACAGGGGGCCGCAATCAGCCCCAGCATTTT. Translation gives CSAATGGRNQPQHF.

This clonotype has just a few counts. This chain joins TRBV7-9 and TRBJ2-7, with a tentative D call TRBD1 (6 bases). The CDR3 is 13 amino acids. Germline values: CDR1 SEHNR, CDR2 FQNEAQ (reference sequence). The V end was cut by 6 bases, the J end by 3 bases, with 12 bases between. The CDR3 reads CASSSLTGYEQYF. The CDR3 DNA reads TGTGCCAGCAGTTCCCTGACAGGCTACGAGCAGTACTTC.

This sequence joins TRBV29-1 and TRBJ1-2; D is unresolved. The CDR3 is 15 amino acids. Trimming removed 0 bases from V and 6 bases from J, with 17 bases in between. Germline lookup yields CDR1 SQVTM and CDR2 ANQGSEA. CDR3 nucleotide sequence: TGCAGCGTTGAAGATCGCAAGGCCAGGTCGAATGGCTACACCTTC. Translation: CSVEDRKARSNGYTF.

The gene calls are TRBV2 and TRBJ1-2; no clear D. With 4 bases removed from V and 6 bases from J, the gap between germline ends came to 15 bases. There are 14 residues in the CDR3. Looked up from germline, CDR1 is SNHLY and CDR2 is FYNNEI. The CDR3 DNA sequence: TGTGCCAGCAGTGGGAGATTCGTTAAGGATGGCTACACCTTC. This sequence encodes CASSGRFVKDGYTF. Based on the CDR3 plus reference TRBV2 and TRBJ1-2, the full variable domain is EPEVTQTPSHQVTQMGQEVILRCVPISNHLYFYWYRQILGQKVEFLVSFYNNEISEKSEIFDDQFSVERPDGSNFTLKIRSTKLEDSAMYFCASSGRFVKDGYTFGSGTRLTVV.

CDR3 nucleotide sequence: TGCAGTGCTAGAGATCGTCAGAGTTATGGCTACACCTTC. Protein sequence: CSARDRQSYGYTF. This chain uses TRBV20-1 with TRBJ1-2; D gene uncertain. This CDR3 has 13 amino acids. Trimming took off 0 bases at V and 5 bases at J, with 10 bases between the two ends. Germline V gene sequence: CDR1 DFQATT, CDR2 SNEGSKA (reference sequence).

The genes are TRBV7-8 and TRBJ1-1; D gene uncertain. The CDR3 is made up of 14 amino acids. V dropped 6 bases and J dropped 3 bases, with 14 bases sitting between them. Germline V gives CDR1 SGHVS, CDR2 FQNEAQ. CDR3 sequence reads: CASSVPGVHTEAFF. The CDR3 DNA sequence: TGTGCCAGCAGTGTCCCGGGAGTACACACTGAAGCTTTCTTT. Together with reference TRBV7-8 and TRBJ1-1, the CDR3 gives the full variable domain: GAGVSQSPRYKVAKRGQDVALRCDPISGHVSLFWYQQALGQGPEFLTYFQNEAQLDKSGLPSDRFFAERPEGSVSTLKIQRTQQEDSAVYLCASSVPGVHTEAFFGQGTRLTVV.

As for this clonotype: With a much larger clone just one base away, this may be a read error. This chain uses TRBV10-3 with TRBJ2-2; D gene unclear. Germline CDR1 and CDR2: ENHRY and SYGVKD. V was cut by 3 bases and J by 4 bases, with 6 bases left in between. The CDR3 consists of 13 residues. For the CDR3, the DNA is TGTGCCATCAGTGAAGTAGTCACCGGGGAGCTGTTTTTT. Encoded protein: CAISEVVTGELFF.

V is TRBV7-8 and J is TRBJ1-3, with 8 bases fitting TRBD1. J lost 2 bases, V lost 2 bases, and 5 bases had no gene match. CDR3 length equals 16 residues. Per the germline V gene, CDR1 is SGHVS and CDR2 is FQNEAQ. CDR3 sequence (DNA): TGTGCCAGCAGCTTATATGGACAGGGCGCTGGAAACACCATATATTTT. It specifies CASSLYGQGAGNTIYF.

The chain has TRBV29-1 and TRBJ1-2; D possibly corresponds to TRBD1 (5 bases). The V gene's germline CDR1 is SQVTM and CDR2 ANQGSEA. V was cut by 6 bases and J by 7 bases, with 12 bases left in between. The CDR3 extends over 11 amino acids. The CDR3 sequence is CSVGGFGGYTF. The CDR3 DNA reads TGCAGCGTGGGGGGATTTGGTGGCTACACCTTC.

The V call is TRBV10-2, the J call TRBJ1-2; maybe TRBD1 (5 bases). Trimming pared 3 bases from V and 4 bases from J, leaving 9 bases between. CDR3 length: 13 residues. Germline-derived CDR1 and CDR2 are WSHSY and SAAADI. The CDR3 coding sequence is TGCGCCAGCAGTGAACGGGGGGGCTATGGCTACACCTTC. Its protein product is CASSERGGYGYTF.

J is TRBJ1-6 and V is TRBV10-3; D possibly corresponds to TRBD1 (6 bases). CDR1 and CDR2 (germline): ENHRY, SYGVKD. With 6 bases removed from V and 4 bases from J, the gap between germline ends came to 10 bases. CDR3 length: 14 residues. CDR3 amino acids: CAISKQGYNSPLHF. CDR3 bases: TGTGCCATCAGCAAACAGGGTTATAATTCACCCCTCCACTTT.

The rearrangement uses TRBV6-5 and TRBJ2-7, with 8 bases matching TRBD1. With V trimmed by 2 bases and J by 7 bases, 10 bases remained unmatched. CDR1 and CDR2 (germline): MNHEY, SVGAGI. This CDR3 comprises 15 residues. The CDR3 region is CASSYPGQGGEEQYF. In nucleotides, the CDR3 is TGTGCCAGCAGTTACCCTGGACAGGGAGGTGAAGAGCAGTACTTC.

This clonotype occurred many times. The rearrangement joins TRBV7-9 to TRBJ1-3; D is undetermined. V lost 4 bases, J lost 1 base, and 8 bases lay in between. This CDR3 has 14 residues. CDR1 is SEHNR, CDR2 FQNEAQ, per germline (reference sequence). The CDR3 region is CASSSSGSGNTIYF. CDR3 nucleotides: TGTGCCAGCAGCTCCTCCGGGTCTGGAAACACCATATATTTT.

The chain combines TRBV15 with TRBJ1-2, with D unresolved. Germline lookup yields CDR1 LNHNV and CDR2 YYDKDF (reference sequence). Trimming shortened V by 0 bases and J by 4 bases, and 18 bases separated the two germline ends. This CDR3 has 17 residues. This CDR3 is CATSRETIGLGPYGYTF. In DNA form, the CDR3 reads TGTGCCACCAGCAGAGAAACGATAGGACTTGGACCCTATGGCTACACCTTC. The entire variable domain, with the rest obtained from reference TRBV15 and TRBJ1-2, is as follows: DAMVIQNPRYQVTQFGKPVTLSCSQTLNHNVMYWYQQKSSQAPKLLFHYYDKDFNNEADTPDNFQSRRPNTSFCFLDIRSPGLGDTAMYLCATSRETIGLGPYGYTFGSGTRLTVV.